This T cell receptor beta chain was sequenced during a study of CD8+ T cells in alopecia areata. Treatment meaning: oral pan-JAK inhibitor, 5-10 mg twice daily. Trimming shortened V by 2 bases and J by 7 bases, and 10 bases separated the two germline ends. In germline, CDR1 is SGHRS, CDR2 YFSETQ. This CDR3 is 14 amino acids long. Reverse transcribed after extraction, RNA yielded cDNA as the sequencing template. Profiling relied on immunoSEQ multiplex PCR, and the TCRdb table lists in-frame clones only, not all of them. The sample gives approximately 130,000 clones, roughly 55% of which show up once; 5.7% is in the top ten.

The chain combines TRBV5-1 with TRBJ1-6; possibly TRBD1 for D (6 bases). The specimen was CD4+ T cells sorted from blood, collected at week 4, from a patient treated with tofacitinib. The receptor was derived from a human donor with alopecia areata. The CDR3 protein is CASSLSGQNSPLHF. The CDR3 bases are TGCGCCAGCAGCTTATCAGGACAGAATTCACCCCTCCACTTT.